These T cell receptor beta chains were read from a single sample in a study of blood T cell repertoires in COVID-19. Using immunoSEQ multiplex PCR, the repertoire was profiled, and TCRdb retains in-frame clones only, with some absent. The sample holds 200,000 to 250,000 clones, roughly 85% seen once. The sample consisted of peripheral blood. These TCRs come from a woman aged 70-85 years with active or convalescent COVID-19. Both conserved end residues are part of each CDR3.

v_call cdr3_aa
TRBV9 CASSSGGRPRETQYF
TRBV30 CAWSGSPSSRDSNQPQHF
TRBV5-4 CASSKGGGDQPQHF
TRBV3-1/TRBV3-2 CASSHSGTGNTEAFF
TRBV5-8 CASSFGGRWGYTF
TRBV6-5 CASSPGQSNQPQHF
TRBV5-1 CASSLSGTGYDQPQHF
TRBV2 CASRKRPQATNEKLFF
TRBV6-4 CASSDSILAYEQYF
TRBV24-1 CATSDSTGALFSGANVLTF
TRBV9 CASSVGLGGGTGYGYTF
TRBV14 CASSYYSGGRTDTQYF